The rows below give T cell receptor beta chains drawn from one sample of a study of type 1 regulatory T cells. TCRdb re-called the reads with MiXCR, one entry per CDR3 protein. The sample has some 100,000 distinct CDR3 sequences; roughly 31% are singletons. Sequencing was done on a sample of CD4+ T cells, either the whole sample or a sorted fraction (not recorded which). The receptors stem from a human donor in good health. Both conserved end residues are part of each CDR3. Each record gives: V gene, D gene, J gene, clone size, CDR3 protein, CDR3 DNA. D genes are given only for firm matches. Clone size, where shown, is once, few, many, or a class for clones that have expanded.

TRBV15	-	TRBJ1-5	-	CATSRDMGNQPQHF	TGTGCCACCAGCAGAGATATGGGGAACCAGCCCCAGCATTTT
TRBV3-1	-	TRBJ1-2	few	CASSLGVDYGYTF	TGTGCCAGCAGCTTAGGGGTCGACTATGGCTACACCTTC
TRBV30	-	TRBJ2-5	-	CAWSVKGSETQYF	TGTGCCTGGAGTGTAAAGGGAAGCGAGACCCAGTACTTC
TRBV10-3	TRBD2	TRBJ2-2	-	CAIAGGQNTGELFF	TGTGCCATCGCGGGGGGGCAAAACACCGGGGAGCTGTTTTTT
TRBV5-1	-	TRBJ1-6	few	CASSLDGSTNNSPLHF	TGCGCCAGCAGCTTAGACGGTTCCACCAATAATTCACCCCTCCACTTT
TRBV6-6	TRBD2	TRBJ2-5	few	CASSLAGTTQTQYF	TGTGCCAGCAGTTTAGCTGGGACTACCCAGACCCAGTACTTC
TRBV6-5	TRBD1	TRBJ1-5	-	CASSFRGPQPQHF	TGTGCCAGCAGTTTTAGGGGGCCTCAGCCCCAGCATTTT
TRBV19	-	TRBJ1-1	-	CASSIGRGNQAFF	TGTGCCAGTAGTATTGGGAGGGGCAATCAAGCTTTCTTT
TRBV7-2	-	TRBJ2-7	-	CASSLVRAYEQYF	TGTGCCAGCAGCTTAGTTCGGGCGTACGAGCAGTACTTC
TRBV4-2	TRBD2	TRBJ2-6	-	CASSQESRAGGPGANVLTF	TGTGCCAGCAGCCAAGAAAGTCGAGCGGGAGGTCCTGGGGCCAACGTCCTGACTTTC
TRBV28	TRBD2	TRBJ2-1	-	CASSRLGTSGRFAEQFF	TGTGCCAGCAGCCGACTCGGGACTAGCGGGAGGTTCGCCGAGCAGTTCTTC
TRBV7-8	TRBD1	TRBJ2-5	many	CASSLPAGGGETQYF	TGTGCCAGCAGCTTACCGGCAGGGGGTGGAGAGACCCAGTACTTC
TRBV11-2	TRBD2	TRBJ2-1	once	CASSSALSFLAGRTNEQFF	TGTGCCAGCAGCTCCGCTCTTTCATTTTTAGCGGGACGTACCAATGAGCAGTTCTTC
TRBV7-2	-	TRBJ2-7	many	CASSLVGGRVAYEQYF	TGTGCCAGCAGCTTAGTAGGGGGGCGGGTGGCCTACGAGCAGTACTTC
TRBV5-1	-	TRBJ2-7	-	CASSLDMGYEQYF	TGCGCCAGCAGCTTGGATATGGGGTACGAGCAGTACTTC
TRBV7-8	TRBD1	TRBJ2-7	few	CASSLVGTAYEQYF	TGTGCCAGCAGCTTAGTAGGGACAGCCTACGAGCAGTACTTC
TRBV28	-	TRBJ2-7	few	CASSLPTYEQYF	TGTGCCAGCAGTTTACCAACTTACGAGCAGTACTTC
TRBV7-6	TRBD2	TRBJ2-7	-	CASSLEISGRAREQYF	TGTGCCAGCAGCTTAGAAATTAGCGGGAGGGCCAGGGAGCAGTACTTC
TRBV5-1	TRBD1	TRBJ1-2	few	CASSLEDRALGGYTF	TGCGCCAGCAGCTTGGAGGACAGGGCATTGGGAGGCTACACCTTC
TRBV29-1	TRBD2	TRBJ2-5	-	CSAAGGSHLEETQYF	TGCAGCGCGGCGGGGGGGTCGCACCTTGAAGAGACCCAGTACTTC
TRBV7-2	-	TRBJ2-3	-	CASSLDPASTDTQYF	TGTGCCAGCAGCTTAGACCCAGCGAGCACAGATACGCAGTATTTT
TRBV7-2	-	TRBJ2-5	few	CASSPATSFLPQYF	TGTGCCAGCAGCCCAGCAACTAGTTTCCTTCCCCAGTACTTC
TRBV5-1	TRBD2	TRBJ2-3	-	CASSLELAGRTQYF	TGCGCCAGCAGCTTGGAACTAGCGGGCCGGACGCAGTATTTT
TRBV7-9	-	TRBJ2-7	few	CASSRLGGSEQYF	TGTGCCAGCAGCCGCTTGGGGGGCAGCGAGCAGTACTTC
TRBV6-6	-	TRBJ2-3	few	CASSYSADGTQYF	TGTGCCAGCAGTTACTCGGCCGATGGTACGCAGTATTTT
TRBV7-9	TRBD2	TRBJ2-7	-	CASSSIGTSGKIMGSYEQYF	TGTGCCAGCAGCTCTATCGGGACTAGCGGGAAGATAATGGGATCCTACGAGCAGTACTTC
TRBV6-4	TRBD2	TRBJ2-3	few	CASSDSSPGLAGADTQYF	TGTGCCAGCAGTGACTCCTCACCGGGACTAGCGGGAGCAGATACGCAGTATTTT
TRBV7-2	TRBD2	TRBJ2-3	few	CALSGLAGTTDTQYF	TGTGCTCTCTCCGGACTAGCGGGGACCACAGATACGCAGTATTTT
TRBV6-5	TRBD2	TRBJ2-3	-	CASSYQGLAAGDTQYF	TGTGCCAGCAGTTACCAAGGACTAGCGGCGGGAGATACGCAGTATTTT
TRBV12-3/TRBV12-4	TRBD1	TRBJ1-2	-	CASSRNDRGLYGYTF	TGTGCCAGCAGCCGAAATGACAGGGGCTTATATGGCTACACCTTC
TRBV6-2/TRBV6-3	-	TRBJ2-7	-	CASKPGLGSVEQYF	TGTGCCAGCAAACCGGGACTCGGTTCGGTCGAGCAGTACTTC
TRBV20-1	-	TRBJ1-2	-	CSARDWGQQYGYTF	TGCAGTGCTAGAGATTGGGGACAACAGTATGGCTACACCTTC
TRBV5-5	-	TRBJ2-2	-	CASSLGGGPGELFF	TGTGCCAGCAGCTTGGGGGGGGGCCCCGGGGAGCTGTTTTTT
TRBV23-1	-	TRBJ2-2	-	CASSQSRNRAPTGELFF	TGCGCCAGCAGTCAATCGAGGAACCGAGCCCCCACCGGGGAGCTGTTTTTT
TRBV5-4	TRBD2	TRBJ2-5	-	CASSPSGTSGRAIAETQYF	TGTGCCAGCAGCCCTTCCGGGACTAGCGGGAGGGCGATAGCGGAGACCCAGTACTTC
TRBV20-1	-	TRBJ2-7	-	CSAASSTHYGGSPYEQYF	TGCAGTGCTGCCTCCTCGACACACTACGGCGGATCCCCCTACGAGCAGTACTTC
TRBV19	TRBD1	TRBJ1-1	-	CASRTTPLQGKEAFF	TGTGCCAGTAGAACCACCCCCTTACAGGGGAAAGAAGCTTTCTTT
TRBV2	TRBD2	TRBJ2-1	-	CASGGTSGNWNEQFF	TGTGCCAGCGGCGGGACTAGCGGGAATTGGAATGAGCAGTTCTTC
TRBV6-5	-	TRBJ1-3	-	CASSSEISGNTIYF	TGTGCCAGCAGTTCCGAAATCTCTGGAAACACCATATATTTT
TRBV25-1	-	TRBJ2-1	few	CASNGGKDEQFF	TGTGCCAGCAATGGGGGCAAGGATGAGCAGTTCTTC
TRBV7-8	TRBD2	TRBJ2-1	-	CASSSGTLAGGRGEQFF	TGTGCCAGCAGCTCTGGAACCCTAGCGGGAGGGCGCGGTGAGCAGTTCTTC
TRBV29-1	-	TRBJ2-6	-	CSIGTGISGANVLTF	TGCAGCATTGGAACCGGGATCTCTGGGGCCAACGTCCTGACTTTC
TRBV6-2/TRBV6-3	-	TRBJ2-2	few	CASSYMANTGELFF	TGTGCCAGCAGTTACATGGCGAACACCGGGGAGCTGTTTTTT
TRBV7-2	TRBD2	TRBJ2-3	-	CASSLVGGLAGGPTDTQYF	TGTGCCAGCAGCTTAGTAGGTGGGCTAGCGGGAGGGCCAACAGATACGCAGTATTTT
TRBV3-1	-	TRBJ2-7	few	CASSSIGAGNYEQYF	TGTGCCAGCAGCTCCATAGGAGCAGGAAACTACGAGCAGTACTTC
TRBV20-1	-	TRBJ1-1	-	CSARDPKGNTEAFF	TGCAGTGCTAGAGATCCGAAAGGTAACACTGAAGCTTTCTTT
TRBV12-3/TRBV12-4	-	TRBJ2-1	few	CASTAYNEQFF	TGTGCCAGCACCGCGTACAATGAGCAGTTCTTC
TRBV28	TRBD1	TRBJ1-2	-	CASSQQGFKFTF	TGTGCCAGCAGTCAACAGGGGTTCAAGTTCACCTTC
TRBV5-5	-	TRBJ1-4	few	CASSERVEKLFF	TGTGCCAGCAGCGAAAGGGTGGAAAAACTGTTTTTT
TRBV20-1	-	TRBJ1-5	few	CSASLLVGANQPQHF	TGCAGTGCTAGTCTGCTGGTAGGGGCGAATCAGCCCCAGCATTTT
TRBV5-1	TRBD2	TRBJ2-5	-	CASSGTSGQETQYF	TGCGCCAGCAGCGGGACTAGCGGACAAGAGACCCAGTACTTC
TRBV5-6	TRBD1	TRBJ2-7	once	CASSRWDRPYEQYF	TGTGCCAGCAGCAGATGGGACAGACCCTACGAGCAGTACTTC
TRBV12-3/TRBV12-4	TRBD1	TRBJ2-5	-	CASSRTGQETQYF	TGTGCCAGCAGTCGGACAGGGCAAGAGACCCAGTACTTC
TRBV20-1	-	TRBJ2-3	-	CSARDLSGQNTDTQYF	TGCAGTGCTAGAGATCTCTCAGGCCAAAACACAGATACGCAGTATTTT
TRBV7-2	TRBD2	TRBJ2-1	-	CASSLGLVAGGRSYNEQFF	TGTGCCAGCAGCTTAGGGTTGGTAGCGGGAGGACGCTCCTACAATGAGCAGTTCTTC